This T cell receptor beta chain was sequenced in a study of cytomegalovirus exposure and HLA in healthy donors. Germline V CDR1 and CDR2: LNHNV, YYDKDF (reference sequence). The CDR3 is made up of 15 amino acids. V shed 0 bases and J shed 5 bases, with 13 bases lying between them. The study ran its PCR with 60 Vbeta and 13 Jbeta primers. Some clones are missing from TCRdb's copy, which holds only in-frame ones; the method was immunoSEQ multiplex PCR. There are 95,000 to 150,000 clones in the sample; roughly 78% occur only once, and just under 6.5% lies in the top ten. The chain combines TRBV15 with TRBJ2-5, with a tentative D call TRBD2 (5 bases). This TCR derives from a woman in her 40s in good health and CMV-seronegative. Specimen: PBMCs. The CDR3 protein is CATSRDQAPGETQYF. DNA of the CDR3: TGTGCCACCAGCAGAGATCAGGCGCCGGGGGAGACCCAGTACTTC.